The clone carrying this T cell receptor beta chain has a single count. This CDR3 comprises 14 residues. V lost 4 bases and J lost 1, with 11 bases in between. CDR1 is SGHNT and CDR2 is YYREEE in the germline V gene (reference sequence). This sample is drawn from a study of blood T cell repertoires in COVID-19. Study-wide context: PBMCs, B-cell-depleted T cells, or T cells were the source of the cDNA or gDNA that made up the material.

Original analysis: Nucleated cell counts were estimated from reference gene primer amplification. Here immunoSEQ multiplex PCR was the method, and the copy in TCRdb shows in-frame clones only, minus some. Clone size and V and J calls were adopted from that table, with D and trimming inferred from the DNA. The table includes around 120,000 clones, under 75% detected once. The TCR originated in a man older than 75 with acute or convalescent COVID-19. The sample taken for sequencing was peripheral blood. The V call is TRBV5-4, the J call TRBJ2-5, with D possibly TRBD2 on 5 matching bases. The DNA for the CDR3 is TGTGCCAGCAGCCTTACGGGGATCCAAGAGACCCAGTACTTC. Translated, it gives CASSLTGIQETQYF.